What follows are 3 T cell receptor beta chains derived from one specimen sequenced in a study of a mutant IDH1 vaccine in newly diagnosed glioma. This sample's time point: week 23, last vaccination. The study gave 300 ug of mutant IDH1 20-mer peptide per vaccine dose, with topical imiquimod. These receptors' antigens are unknown. Some clones are missing from TCRdb's copy, which holds only in-frame ones; the method was immunoSEQ multiplex PCR. Of over 50,000 clones in the sample, over 70% were seen once. The sample was PBMCs, taken from a glioma patient whose treatment included an IDH1 peptide vaccine. The receptors derive from a man between 18 and 29 years old with glioma.

This chain links TRBV5-1 with TRBJ1-1, with D possibly matching TRBD1 (6 bases). Germline lookup yields CDR1 SGHRS and CDR2 YFSETQ. The CDR3 loop spans 13 amino acids. Trimming removed 5 bases from V and 6 bases from J, with 14 bases in between. The CDR3 region is CASSTGSLAEAFF. CDR3 in DNA: TGCGCCAGCAGTACAGGGAGTTTAGCTGAAGCTTTCTTT. Together with reference TRBV5-1 and TRBJ1-1, the CDR3 gives the full variable domain: KAGVTQTPRYLIKTRGQQVTLSCSPISGHRSVSWYQQTPGQGLQFLFEYFSETQRNKGNFPGRFSGRQFSNSRSEMNVSTLELGDSALYLCASSTGSLAEAFFGQGTRLTVV.

V gene TRBV5-5 combines with J gene TRBJ1-1; tentative D call: TRBD1 (6 bases). The CDR3 contains 13 residues. Trimming left V 4 bases short and J 5 bases short, with 12 bases between. Germline V lookup: CDR1 SGHKS, CDR2 YYEKEE (reference sequence). CDR3 DNA sequence: TGTGCCAGCAGCATACAGGGTGGAACTGAAGCTTTCTTT. Translation: CASSIQGGTEAFF.

The J gene is TRBJ2-7, the V gene TRBV30; 7 nucleotides agree with TRBD1. Germline V CDR1 and CDR2: GTSNPN, SVGIG (reference sequence). This CDR3 spans 13 amino acids. V shed 2 bases, J shed 3 bases, and the junction held 4 bases outside the gene matches. The DNA for the CDR3 is TGTGCCTGGAGTTCAGACAGGGACTACGAGCAGTACTTC. Its protein product is CAWSSDRDYEQYF. The full variable domain, rest sourced from reference TRBV30 and TRBJ2-7, is SQTIHQWPATLVQPVGSPLSLECTVEGTSNPNLYWYRQAAGRGLQLLFYSVGIGQISSEVPQNLSASRPQDRQFILSSKKLLLSDSGFYLCAWSSDRDYEQYFGPGTRLTVT.